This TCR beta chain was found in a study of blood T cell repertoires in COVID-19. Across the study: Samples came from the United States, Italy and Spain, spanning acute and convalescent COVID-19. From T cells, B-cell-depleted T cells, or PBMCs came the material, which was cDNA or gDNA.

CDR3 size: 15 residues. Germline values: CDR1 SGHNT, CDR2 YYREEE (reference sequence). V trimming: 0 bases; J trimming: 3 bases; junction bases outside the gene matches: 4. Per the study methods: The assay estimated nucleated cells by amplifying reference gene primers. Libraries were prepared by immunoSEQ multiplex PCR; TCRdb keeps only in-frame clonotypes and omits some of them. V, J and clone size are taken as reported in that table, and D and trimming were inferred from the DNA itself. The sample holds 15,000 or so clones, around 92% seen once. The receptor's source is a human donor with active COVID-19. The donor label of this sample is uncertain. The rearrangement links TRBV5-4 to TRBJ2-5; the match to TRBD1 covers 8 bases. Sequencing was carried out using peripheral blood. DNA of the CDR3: TGTGCCAGCAGCTTGGCCGGGACAGGAAAAGAGACCCAGTACTTC. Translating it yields CASSLAGTGKETQYF.